This T cell receptor beta chain was obtained from a study of cytomegalovirus exposure and HLA in healthy donors. Study details: HLA-typed donors were the source of approximately 88 million unique TCRs held in an early data release. Whole-study findings and limits: TCR beta sequences numbering around 15,000 were associated with HLA alleles at 0.05 false discovery rate in a later analysis.

CDR3 size: 15 residues. The germline gives CDR1 SGHTA, CDR2 FQGTGA. With V trimmed by 2 bases and J by 9 bases, 10 bases remained unmatched. Of note for this clone: Its antigen is currently unknown.

The PCR employed 60 Vbeta primers together with 13 Jbeta primers. TCRdb keeps only in-frame clones here, not all; method: immunoSEQ multiplex PCR. The sample has fewer than 100,000 clones; roughly 80% are singletons. Source material: PBMCs. The chain has TRBV7-3 and TRBJ2-1; 7 bases are shared with TRBD2. The clonotype comes from a female donor in good health and CMV-seronegative. CDR3: CASSLSARSGGEQFF. The DNA for the CDR3 is TGTGCCAGCAGCTTATCAGCACGATCGGGGGGTGAGCAGTTCTTC.